A single sample is the source of the 24 T cell receptor beta chains below, sequenced in a study of blood T cell repertoires in COVID-19. Assay used: immunoSEQ multiplex PCR; TCRdb lists only in-frame clones, some missing. The table records over 250,000 clones, roughly 80% of them present only once. Sequenced sample: peripheral blood. Receptor source: a human donor with COVID-19, enrolled during active disease. The donor label of this sample is uncertain.

The V and J genes are TRBV20-1 and TRBJ2-5, with D perhaps matching TRBD1 (6 bases). Germline V gives CDR1 DFQATT, CDR2 SNEGSKA (reference sequence). The ends were cut back, 3 bases at V and 4 bases at J, with 24 bases in the middle. The CDR3 length is 17 residues. The CDR3 DNA sequence: TGCAGTGCTAGTAGGACAGTAATAGCCATAGGGGGAGAGACCCAGTACTTC. It encodes CSASRTVIAIGGETQYF.

The V and J genes are TRBV7-9 and TRBJ2-7, with D perhaps matching TRBD2 (5 bases). Germline CDR1 and CDR2: SEHNR and FQNEAQ (reference sequence). V lost 6 bases, J lost 6 bases, and 15 bases lay in between. The CDR3 is made up of 13 amino acids. CDR3 in amino acids: CASSYGSRGEQYF. Written as DNA, the CDR3 is TGTGCCAGCAGTTACGGGTCCCGGGGCGAGCAGTACTTC.

The V and J genes are TRBV2 and TRBJ2-3; the D is unclear. V dropped 1 base and J dropped 3 bases, with 11 bases sitting between them. This CDR3 has 15 amino acids. CDR1 and CDR2 from the germline V gene are SNHLY and FYNNEI. The DNA of the CDR3 is TGTGCCAGCAGTGAAGGTCGAGCAACGACAGATACGCAGTATTTT. Its protein product is CASSEGRATTDTQYF.

The chain couples TRBV3-1 (or the pseudogene TRBV3-2) to TRBJ1-1, with D tentatively TRBD1 (6 bases). The CDR3 is made up of 14 amino acids. Trimming pared 4 bases from V and 5 bases from J, leaving 14 bases between. From germline, CDR1 is LGHDT and CDR2 YNNKEL (reference sequence). The CDR3 loop reads CASSPGGAQTEAFF. The DNA for the CDR3 is TGTGCCAGCAGCCCCGGGGGGGCTCAGACTGAAGCTTTCTTT.

This clone has a single count. V usage is TRBV20-1 and J usage is TRBJ2-1; weak D call: TRBD2 (7 bases). This CDR3 has 13 amino acids. In germline, CDR1 is DFQATT, CDR2 SNEGSKA (reference sequence). V was pared by 3 bases and J by 8 bases, with 14 bases between. The CDR3 DNA follows: TGCAGTGCTAGTGGCACGGGGGGCGATGAGCAGTTCTTC. Protein product: CSASGTGGDEQFF.

V gene TRBV15 combines with J gene TRBJ1-2; no clear D. This CDR3 spans 15 amino acids. Trimming pared 0 bases from V and 4 bases from J, leaving 12 bases between. Germline assignment: CDR1 LNHNV and CDR2 YYDKDF (reference sequence). The CDR3 region has the DNA TGTGCCACCAGCAGAGATCTGGGAGAACCCTATGGCTACACCTTC. Protein sequence: CATSRDLGEPYGYTF.

The chain recombines TRBV7-6 with TRBJ2-3, with 8 bases aligning to TRBD2. CDR3 length: 18 residues. V was clipped by 2 bases and J by 0 bases; unmatched bases: 10. Germline V lookup: CDR1 SGHVS, CDR2 FNYEAQ. The CDR3 spells CASSLISGSGASTDTQYF. The CDR3 DNA sequence: TGTGCCAGCAGCTTAATCAGCGGGAGTGGAGCTAGCACAGATACGCAGTATTTT.

V is TRBV7-2 and J is TRBJ2-3; D ambiguous. The germline V gene has CDR1 SGHTA and CDR2 FQGNSA. This CDR3 has 12 residues. The V and J ends lost 6 bases and 4 bases respectively, with 8 bases between them. This chain's CDR3 is CASRSSADTQYF. The CDR3 region has the DNA TGTGCCAGCAGAAGTAGTGCAGATACGCAGTATTTT.

This rearrangement joins TRBV6-6 to TRBJ2-1; the D is unclear. The CDR3 covers 14 residues. Deletions cut 5 bases from V and 15 bases from J, with 23 bases between. Germline loops: CDR1 MNHNY, CDR2 SVGAGI (reference sequence). In DNA, the CDR3 is TGTGCCAGCAGTCCCGATTTGGGTGCGCGGCGAGGGTTCTTC. This gives the protein CASSPDLGARRGFF.

The CDR3 loop is CASSQGPGDYEQYF. The CDR3 nucleotides are TGTGCCAGCAGCCAAGGGCCCGGGGATTACGAGCAGTACTTC. The rearrangement links TRBV3-1 (or the pseudogene TRBV3-2) to TRBJ2-7; D is perhaps TRBD2 (5 bases). V was pared by 1 base and J by 4 bases, with 11 bases between. The CDR3 extends over 14 amino acids. Per germline, CDR1 LGHDT and CDR2 YNNKEL (reference sequence).

Concerning this clone itself: Different DNA sequences within this sample yield the same CDR3. The chain combines TRBV2 with TRBJ2-2; 14 bases line up with TRBD2. The V and J ends lost 4 bases and 6 bases, in that order; junction bases with no gene match: 1. CDR3 size: 15 residues. Germline CDR1 reads SNHLY; CDR2 reads FYNNEI. The CDR3 here is CASSGGLAGAGELFF. CDR3 DNA: TGTGCCAGCAGTGGGGGACTAGCGGGAGCCGGGGAGCTGTTTTTT. Complete variable domain (other parts from reference TRBV2 and TRBJ2-2): EPEVTQTPSHQVTQMGQEVILRCVPISNHLYFYWYRQILGQKVEFLVSFYNNEISEKSEIFDDQFSVERPDGSNFTLKIRSTKLEDSAMYFCASSGGLAGAGELFFGEGSRLTVL.

The J gene is TRBJ2-1, the V gene TRBV30; 7 bases are a match to TRBD2. This CDR3 contains 13 residues. V trimming: 4 bases; J trimming: 9 bases; junction bases outside the gene matches: 9. Germline CDR1 and CDR2: GTSNPN and SVGIG (reference sequence). The CDR3 is CAWTAGVEIEQFF. DNA for the CDR3: TGTGCCTGGACGGCGGGAGTGGAAATTGAGCAGTTCTTC.

The chain uses TRBV5-1 and TRBJ2-1; TRBD2 aligns across 8 bases. The CDR3 is 15 amino acids. CDR1 is SGHRS, CDR2 YFSETQ, per germline. V was clipped by 0 bases and J by 9 bases; unmatched bases: 8. This CDR3 is CASSLAVGRAGEQFF. CDR3 coding DNA: TGCGCCAGCAGCTTGGCGGTCGGGAGGGCAGGTGAGCAGTTCTTC.

This rearrangement joins TRBV6-5 to TRBJ2-3; 9 positions agree with TRBD1. In germline, CDR1 is MNHEY, CDR2 SVGAGI. V lost 5 bases to trimming and J lost 3 bases; unmatched junction nucleotides: 6. There are 15 residues in the CDR3. CDR3 sequence (DNA): TGTGCCAGCAGTCCCGGGACAGGGCTGACAGATACGCAGTATTTT. It is translated as CASSPGTGLTDTQYF.

On this clone itself: A much more abundant neighbour one base away suggests this may be a read error. The rearrangement links TRBV6-6 to TRBJ2-2; D perhaps matches TRBD2 (5 bases). The V gene lost 4 bases and the J gene lost 0 bases, with 6 bases spanning the gap. Looked up from germline, CDR1 is MNHNY and CDR2 is SVGAGI (reference sequence). CDR3 length equals 14 residues. CDR3 amino acids: CASSSGANTGELFF. CDR3 nucleotide sequence: TGTGCCAGCAGTTCCGGGGCGAACACCGGGGAGCTGTTTTTT.

This rearrangement joins TRBV6-5 to TRBJ1-4; 8 bases are shared with TRBD1. CDR1 and CDR2 (germline): MNHEY, SVGAGI. This CDR3 has 15 residues. V trimming: 6 bases; J trimming: 10 bases; junction bases outside the gene matches: 13. Written as DNA, the CDR3 is TGTGCCAGCAGGGCGGACAGGGCGGGGGTTGCAAAACTGTTTTTT. This codes for CASRADRAGVAKLFF.

This clone was counted once. V gene TRBV4-1 combines with J gene TRBJ2-5; D ambiguous. Trimming took off 0 bases at V and 5 bases at J, with 7 bases between the two ends. Germline CDR1 and CDR2: MGHRA and YSYEKL. CDR3 length: 13 amino acids. The CDR3: CASSQDRVETQYF. In DNA form, the CDR3 reads TGCGCCAGCAGCCAAGATCGGGTGGAGACCCAGTACTTC.

The V and J genes are TRBV19 and TRBJ1-5; 9 bases fit TRBD1. Germline V gives CDR1 LNHDA, CDR2 SQIVND (reference sequence). The V segment lost 4 bases and the J segment 0 bases; nucleotides outside the gene matches: 10. This CDR3 is 18 amino acids long. CDR3 residues: CASSTGTGSRYSNQPQHF. The CDR3 nucleotides are TGTGCCAGTAGTACCGGGACAGGGAGCAGGTATAGCAATCAGCCCCAGCATTTT.

The chain recombines TRBV2 with TRBJ2-7; D call uncertain. Germline V gene lookup returns CDR1 SNHLY and CDR2 FYNNEI. V lost 2 bases and J lost 4, with 15 bases in between. The CDR3 length is 15 residues. The CDR3 sequence is CASSERQPAVYEQYF. For the CDR3, the DNA is TGTGCCAGCAGTGAACGCCAGCCTGCGGTTTACGAGCAGTACTTC. The full variable domain, completed using reference TRBV2 and TRBJ2-7, is EPEVTQTPSHQVTQMGQEVILRCVPISNHLYFYWYRQILGQKVEFLVSFYNNEISEKSEIFDDQFSVERPDGSNFTLKIRSTKLEDSAMYFCASSERQPAVYEQYFGPGTRLTVT.

Turning to this clone: The identical CDR3 is also encoded by other nucleotide sequences in the sample. The chain couples TRBV7-8 to TRBJ2-7, with D unresolved. The CDR3 extends over 11 amino acids. Trimming stripped 5 bases from V and 4 bases from J, with 6 bases between. In germline, CDR1 is SGHVS, CDR2 FQNEAQ. This CDR3 is CASSPRYEQYF. In nucleotides, the CDR3 is TGTGCCAGCAGCCCGAGGTACGAGCAGTACTTC.

The chain couples TRBV9 to TRBJ2-1, with D maybe TRBD2 (6 bases). The CDR3 is 16 amino acids. Germline-derived CDR1 and CDR2 are SGDLS and YYNGEE. The V end lost 3 bases, the J end lost 5 bases, and 18 bases lay between the germline ends. In DNA form, the CDR3 reads TGTGCCAGCAGCGGGGGACCTAGCGTAACTAACAATGAGCAGTTCTTC. Protein product: CASSGGPSVTNNEQFF.

The V call is TRBV5-1, the J call TRBJ1-5, with D perhaps TRBD1 (5 bases). The CDR3 consists of 15 residues. Trimming left V 0 bases short and J 1 base short, with 8 bases between. The germline V gene has CDR1 SGHRS and CDR2 YFSETQ. The CDR3 DNA reads as TGCGCCAGCAGCTTGGGGCCAGGGAGCAATCAGCCCCAGCATTTT. This gives the protein CASSLGPGSNQPQHF.

The V and J genes are TRBV3-1 (or the pseudogene TRBV3-2) and TRBJ1-2; no reliable D call. V lost 4 bases, J lost 7 bases, and 13 bases lay in between. The germline gives CDR1 LGHDT, CDR2 YNNKEL (reference sequence). The CDR3 is 13 residues long. Here the CDR3 reads CASSPSTESGYTF. The CDR3 nucleotides are TGTGCCAGCAGCCCCAGTACCGAAAGTGGCTACACCTTC.

Comment on this clone: Within the sample, other DNA sequences also encode this same CDR3. This chain links TRBV29-1 with TRBJ1-1; D is uncertain. This CDR3 spans 11 amino acids. CDR1 and CDR2 from the germline V gene are SQVTM and ANQGSEA. V was clipped by 5 bases and J by 0 bases, with 4 bases between them. This CDR3 reads CSVRVNTEAFF. CDR3 bases: TGCAGCGTTCGGGTGAACACTGAAGCTTTCTTT.